This T cell receptor (beta chain) was identified during a study of spatial heterogeneity in lung cancer. MiXCR, run by TCRdb on the 5' RACE reads, gives a single entry per CDR3 protein. In the table there are 4,000 or so distinct CDR3 sequences, about 9% of which are singletons. The CDR3 contains 16 residues. CDR1 is GTSNPN, CDR2 SVGIG, per germline (reference sequence). Trimming cost V 2 bases and J 5 bases; bases outside gene matches: 14. Time point of the sample: sample taken at primary tumor resection. This specimen was normal lung tissue next to the tumor, taken at surgery. The sequence came from a female donor with early-stage non-small cell lung cancer. The chain combines TRBV30 with TRBJ1-1; TRBD1 aligns across 7 bases. The CDR3 DNA follows: TGTGCCTGGAGTACGGGAGGATCTCAGGGGGGTACTGAAGCTTTCTTT. It yields the protein CAWSTGGSQGGTEAFF.